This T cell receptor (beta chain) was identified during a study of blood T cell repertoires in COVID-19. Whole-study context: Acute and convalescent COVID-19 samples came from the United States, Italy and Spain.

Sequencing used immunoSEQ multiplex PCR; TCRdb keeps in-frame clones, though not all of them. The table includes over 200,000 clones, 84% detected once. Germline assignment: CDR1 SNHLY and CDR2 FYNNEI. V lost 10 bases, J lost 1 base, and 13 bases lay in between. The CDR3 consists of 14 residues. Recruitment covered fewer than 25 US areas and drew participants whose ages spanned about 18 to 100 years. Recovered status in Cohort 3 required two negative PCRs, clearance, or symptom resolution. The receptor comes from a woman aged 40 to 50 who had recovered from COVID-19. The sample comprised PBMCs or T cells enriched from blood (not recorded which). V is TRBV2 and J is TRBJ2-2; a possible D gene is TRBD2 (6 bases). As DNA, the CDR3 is TGTGCCACCCGACTAGACCTGAACACCGGGGAGCTGTTTTTT. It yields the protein CATRLDLNTGELFF.